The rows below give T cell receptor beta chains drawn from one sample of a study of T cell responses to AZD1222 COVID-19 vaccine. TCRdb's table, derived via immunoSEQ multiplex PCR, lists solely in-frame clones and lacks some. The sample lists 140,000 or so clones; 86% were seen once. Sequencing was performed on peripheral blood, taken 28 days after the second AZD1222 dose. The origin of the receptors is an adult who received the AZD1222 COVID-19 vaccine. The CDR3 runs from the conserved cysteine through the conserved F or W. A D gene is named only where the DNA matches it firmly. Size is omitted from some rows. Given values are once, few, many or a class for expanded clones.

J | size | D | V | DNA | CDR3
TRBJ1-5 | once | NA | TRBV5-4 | TGTGCCAGCAGCATAGACGGATTCAATCAGCCCCAGCATTTT | CASSIDGFNQPQHF
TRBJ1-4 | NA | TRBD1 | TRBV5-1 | TGCGCCAGCAGCTTCCGACAGGGGGAAAAACTGTTTTTT | CASSFRQGEKLFF
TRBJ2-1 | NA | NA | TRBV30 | TGTGCCTGGATGAGGGCCACTGAGCAGTTCTTC | CAWMRATEQFF
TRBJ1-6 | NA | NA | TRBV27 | TGTGCCAGCAGAACGGGGACCTCTGGGTATAATTCACCCCTCCACTTT | CASRTGTSGYNSPLHF
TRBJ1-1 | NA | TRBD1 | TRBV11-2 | TGTGCCAGCAGCCGGAGCAGGGGGGTCACTGAAGCTTTCTTT | CASSRSRGVTEAFF
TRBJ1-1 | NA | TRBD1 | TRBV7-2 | TGTGCCAGCAAATCGGGGCAGGGGGGTGAAGCTTTCTTT | CASKSGQGGEAFF
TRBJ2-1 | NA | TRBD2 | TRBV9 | TGTGCCAGCAGCGTAGGCGGGGGGGCTAATAATGAGCAGTTCTTC | CASSVGGGANNEQFF
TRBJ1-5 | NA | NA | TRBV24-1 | TGTGCCACCAGTGATTTGGGCAATCAGCCCCAGCATTTT | CATSDLGNQPQHF
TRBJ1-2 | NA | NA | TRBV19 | TGTGCCAGTAGGGCCAGGGACTACTATGGCTACACCTTC | CASRARDYYGYTF
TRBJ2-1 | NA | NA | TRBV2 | TGTGCCAGCAGTTCCACAGGGCAGCAGTTCTTC | CASSSTGQQFF
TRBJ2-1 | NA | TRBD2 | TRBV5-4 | TGTGCCAGCAGCCGGGGAGGACTAGCGGGGGGTAATGAGCAGTTCTTC | CASSRGGLAGGNEQFF
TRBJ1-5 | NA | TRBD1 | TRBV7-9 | TGTGCCAGCAGCAGACAGGGGGTTGATCAGCCCCAGCATTTT | CASSRQGVDQPQHF
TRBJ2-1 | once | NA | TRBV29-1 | TGCAGCGTGAACCGGGTCCCTACCTACAATGAGCAGTTCTTC | CSVNRVPTYNEQFF
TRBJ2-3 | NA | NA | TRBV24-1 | TGTGCCACCAGTGCGGCGGGCACAGATACGCAGTATTTT | CATSAAGTDTQYF
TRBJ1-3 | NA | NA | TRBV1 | TGCACCAGCAGCCAAGAGGAACCGCCTTCCTCTGGAAACACCATATATTTT | CTSSQEEPPSSGNTIYF
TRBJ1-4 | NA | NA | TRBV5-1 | TGCGCCAGCAGCTTGAACAGAGGCGGGAAACTGTTTTTT | CASSLNRGGKLFF
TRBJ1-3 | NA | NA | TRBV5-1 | TGCGCCAGCAGTGAGGCGGGGGCGCTGTCTGGAAACACCATATATTTT | CASSEAGALSGNTIYF
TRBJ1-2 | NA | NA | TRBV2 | TGTGCCAGCAGTGAATCGGCACGAGGGATGGATGGCTACACCTTC | CASSESARGMDGYTF
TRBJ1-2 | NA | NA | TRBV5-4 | TGTGCCAGCAGCTTGGACCAGTTGGGCTACACCTTC | CASSLDQLGYTF
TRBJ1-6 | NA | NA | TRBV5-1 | TGCGCCAGCAGCCCGGGGTCTCCGGGAACCCTCACCCTCCACTTT | CASSPGSPGTLTLHF
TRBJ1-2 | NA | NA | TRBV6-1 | TGTGCCAGCAGTGAATGGGCAGGGTTTGGCTACACCTTC | CASSEWAGFGYTF
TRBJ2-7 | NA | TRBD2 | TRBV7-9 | TGTGCCAGCAGCCCTGTAAGCGGGGCTATCTCCTACGAGCAGTACTTC | CASSPVSGAISYEQYF
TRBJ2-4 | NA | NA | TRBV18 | TGTGCCAGCTCACCACCGTTCCTTAGGCAGGCTTCAAACATTCAGTACTTC | CASSPPFLRQASNIQYF
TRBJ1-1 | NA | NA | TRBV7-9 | TGTGCCACCTCCTGGGGGGCCCTACTAGGAAACACTGAAGCTTTCTTT | CATSWGALLGNTEAFF
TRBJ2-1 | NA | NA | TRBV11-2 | TGTGCCAGCAGCTTAGGCAGCGAGCAGTTCTTC | CASSLGSEQFF
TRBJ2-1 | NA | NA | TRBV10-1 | TGCGCCAGCAGACAAGGGAACAGGGAGGATGAGCAGTTCTTC | CASRQGNREDEQFF
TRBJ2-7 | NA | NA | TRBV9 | TGTGCCAGCAGCGTAGAACGCAGCTCCTACGAGCAGTACTTC | CASSVERSSYEQYF
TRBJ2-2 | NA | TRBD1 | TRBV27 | TGTGCCAGCAGTTTCCCGTCAGGGGGCGCGAACACCGGGGAGCTGTTTTTT | CASSFPSGGANTGELFF
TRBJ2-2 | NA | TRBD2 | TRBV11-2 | TGTGCCAGCAGCTTAGCCCTAGCGGGAACGGGGGAGCTGTTTTTT | CASSLALAGTGELFF
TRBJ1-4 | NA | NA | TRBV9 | TGTGCCAGCAGCACGTGGAAGGGAGGCAATGAAAAACTGTTTTTT | CASSTWKGGNEKLFF
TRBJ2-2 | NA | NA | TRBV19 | TGTGCCAGCAATACCTACAGGGAGAACACCGGGGAGCTGTTTTTT | CASNTYRENTGELFF
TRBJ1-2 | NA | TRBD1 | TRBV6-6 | TGTGCCAGCAGAAAGGACAGGCAGTTCGGCTACACCTTC | CASRKDRQFGYTF
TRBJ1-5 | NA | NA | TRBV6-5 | TGTGCCAGCACCTATTCGACGGCCTCGGTTCACTTT | CASTYSTASVHF
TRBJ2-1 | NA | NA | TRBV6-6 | TGTGCCAGCAGTCGAACCACAGGGGAGGGCTACAATGAGCAGTTCTTC | CASSRTTGEGYNEQFF
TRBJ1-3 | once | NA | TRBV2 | TGTGCCAGCAGGCGTCCAGGGGTCGGAAACACCATATATTTT | CASRRPGVGNTIYF
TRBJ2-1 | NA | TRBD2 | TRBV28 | TGTGCCAGCAGTACCGCTAGCGGGGTGGTTGAGCAGTTCTTC | CASSTASGVVEQFF
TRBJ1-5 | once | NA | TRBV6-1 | TGTGCCAGCAGTGAAAGGGCAGGTAATAGCAATCAGCCCCAGCATTTT | CASSERAGNSNQPQHF